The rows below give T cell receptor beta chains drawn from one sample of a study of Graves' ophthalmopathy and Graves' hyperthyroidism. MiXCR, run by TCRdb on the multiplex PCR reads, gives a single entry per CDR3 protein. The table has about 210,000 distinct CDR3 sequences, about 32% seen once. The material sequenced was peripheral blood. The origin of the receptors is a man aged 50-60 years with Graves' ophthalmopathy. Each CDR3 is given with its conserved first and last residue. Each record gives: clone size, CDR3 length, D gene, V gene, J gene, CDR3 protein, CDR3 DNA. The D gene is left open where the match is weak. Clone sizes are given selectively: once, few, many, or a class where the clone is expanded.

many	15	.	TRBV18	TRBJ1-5	CASSPPGEGNQPQHF	TGTGCCAGCTCACCGCCGGGGGAGGGGAATCAGCCCCAGCATTTT
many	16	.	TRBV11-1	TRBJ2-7	CASSNPRKTVFYEQYF	TGTGCCAGCAGCAACCCCCGCAAAACAGTTTTCTACGAGCAGTACTTC
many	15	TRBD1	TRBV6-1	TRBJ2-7	CASSEEWDRPYEQYF	TGTGCCAGCAGTGAAGAGTGGGACAGACCCTACGAGCAGTACTTC
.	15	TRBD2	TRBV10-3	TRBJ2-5	CAISPTSGTQETQYF	TGTGCCATCAGCCCGACTAGCGGGACTCAAGAGACCCAGTACTTC
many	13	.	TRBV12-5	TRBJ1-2	CASGLVSSQGYTF	TGTGCTAGTGGTTTGGTTTCAAGTCAGGGCTACACCTTC
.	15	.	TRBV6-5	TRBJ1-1	CASSYFAGENTEAFF	TGTGCCAGCAGTTACTTCGCAGGGGAAAACACTGAAGCCTTCTTT
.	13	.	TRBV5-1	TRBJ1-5	CASKAGDDQPQHF	TGCGCCAGCAAGGCCGGGGATGATCAGCCCCAGCATTTT
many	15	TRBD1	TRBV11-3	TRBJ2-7	CASSLRGTGFYEQYF	TGTGCCAGCAGCTTACGCGGGACAGGGTTCTACGAGCAGTACTTC
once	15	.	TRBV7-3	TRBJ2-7	CASSLLDREGYEQYF	TGTGCCAGCAGTTTGCTCGACAGGGAGGGTTACGAGCAGTACTTC
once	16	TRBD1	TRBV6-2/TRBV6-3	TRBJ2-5	CASSSIGDRDRETQYF	TGTGCCAGCAGTTCCATCGGGGACAGGGACAGAGAGACCCAGTACTTC
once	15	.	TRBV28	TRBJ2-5	CASSDWGEKGKTQYF	TGTGCCAGCAGTGATTGGGGGGAAAAGGGGAAGACCCAGTACTTC
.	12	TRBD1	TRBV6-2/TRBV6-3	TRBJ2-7	CASSDPGTGRYF	TGTGCCAGCAGTGACCCCGGGACAGGGAGGTACTTC
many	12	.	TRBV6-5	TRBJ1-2	CASTRANYGYTF	TGTGCCAGCACCAGGGCTAACTATGGCTACACCTTC
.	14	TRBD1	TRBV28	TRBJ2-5	CASSRGDSQETQYF	TGTGCCAGCAGCCGAGGGGACAGCCAAGAGACCCAGTACTTC
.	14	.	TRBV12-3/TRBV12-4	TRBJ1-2	CASSPMGVYYGYTF	TGTGCCAGCAGTCCAATGGGGGTTTACTATGGCTACACCTTC
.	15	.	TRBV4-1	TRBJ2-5	CASSQRAQNQETQYF	TGCGCCAGCAGCCAACGGGCCCAAAACCAAGAGACCCAGTACTTC
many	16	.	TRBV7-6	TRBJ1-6	CASSLGVSRADSPLHF	TGTGCCAGCAGCTTAGGGGTTTCTAGGGCGGATTCACCCCTCCACTTT
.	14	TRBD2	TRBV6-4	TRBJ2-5	CASTYIAGAETQYF	TGTGCCAGCACCTACATAGCGGGAGCTGAGACCCAGTACTTC
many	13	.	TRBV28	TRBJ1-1	CASSRAVRAEAFF	TGTGCCAGCAGCCGAGCGGTCCGGGCTGAAGCTTTCTTT
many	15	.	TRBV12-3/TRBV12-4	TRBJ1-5	CASKIGVSSNQPQHF	TGTGCCAGCAAAATAGGAGTTTCCAGCAATCAGCCCCAGCATTTT
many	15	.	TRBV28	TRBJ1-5	CATLASVGSNQPQHF	TGTGCCACCCTCGCGTCAGTCGGTAGCAATCAGCCCCAGCATTTT
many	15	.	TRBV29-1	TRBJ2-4	CSVEEVQGVKNIQYF	TGCAGCGTTGAAGAGGTGCAGGGCGTCAAAAACATTCAGTACTTC